One and the same sample provided the 20 T cell receptor beta chains below, sequenced in a study of T cell clonality in common variable immunodeficiency. Libraries were prepared by immunoSEQ multiplex PCR; TCRdb keeps only in-frame clonotypes and omits some of them. The sample includes about 52,000 clones, none of them occurring once. The sample was peripheral blood mononuclear cells. The source of these receptors is a person aged 18 to 69 in good health.

This clone was counted only a few times. The missing CDR3 end, 3 residues past where the read stops, is filled in from the germline J gene. The chain is built from TRBV5-4 and TRBJ2-7, with TRBD2 matching over 8 bases. The CDR3 loop spans 14 amino acids. CDR1 is SGHNT and CDR2 is YYREEE in the germline V gene (reference sequence). With V trimmed by 5 bases and J by 0 bases, 4 bases remained unmatched. The CDR3 DNA, read in part, is TGTGCCAGCAGTTTAGCGGGATTCTCCTACGAG. It yields the protein CASSLAGFSYE. The entire CDR3 protein reads CASSLAGFSYEQYF.

This clone was detected many times. The sequence runs out 3 residues before the end of the CDR3; the remainder is reconstructed from the germline J gene. This sequence joins TRBV29-1 and TRBJ2-3, with 7 nucleotides matching TRBD2. Germline trimming cut 7 bases from V and 0 bases from J; bases unmatched to any gene: 7. Germline loops: CDR1 SQVTM, CDR2 ANQGSEA. The CDR3 loop spans 14 amino acids. Incomplete CDR3 DNA: TGCAGCGGGGCTAGCGGAACTAGCACAGATACG. The encoded protein is CSGASGTSTDT. The whole CDR3 is CSGASGTSTDTQYF.

This clone was observed many times. The sequenced fragment ends 3 residues before the CDR3 boundary, so the rest is inferred from the germline J gene. This chain links TRBV20-1 with TRBJ2-7; 11 positions match TRBD2. The germline gives CDR1 DFQATT, CDR2 SNEGSKA (reference sequence). The CDR3 has 15 amino acids. The J segment lost 0 bases and the V segment lost 3 bases, leaving 4 bases of the junction unmatched. CDR3 in amino acids: CSASRLAGPSYEQYF. Partial CDR3 DNA: TGCAGTGCTAGTAGACTAGCGGGACCCTCCTACGAG.

This clone has at least ten counts. Read data end 3 residues before the CDR3 end; the end is taken from the germline J gene. This chain uses TRBV6-1 with TRBJ2-5, with D maybe TRBD1 (5 bases). Looked up from germline, CDR1 is MNHNS and CDR2 is SASEGT. The CDR3 extends over 13 amino acids. The V gene lost 4 bases and the J gene lost 5 bases, with 11 bases spanning the gap. The DNA read from the CDR3 is TGTGCCAGCAGTGGAGACAGTGGGGAGACC. Translation gives CASSGDSGET. The CDR3 reads in full as CASSGDSGETQYF.

Ten or more counts support this clone. The read terminates 3 residues before the CDR3 end, so the remaining end is supplied by the germline J gene. The rearrangement joins TRBV29-1 to TRBJ2-1; 8 positions match TRBD2. The V gene's germline CDR1 is SQVTM and CDR2 ANQGSEA. The J segment lost 8 bases and the V segment lost 3 bases, leaving 9 bases of the junction unmatched. The CDR3 is made up of 14 amino acids. The part of the CDR3 DNA that was read is TGCAGCGTTGATGCGGGGGGAGGGGTCCATGAG. Its protein is CSVDAGGGVHE. The whole CDR3 sequence is CSVDAGGGVHEQFF.

This clone was recorded at least ten times. The read ends 3 residues early relative to the CDR3; the germline J gene fills the gap. The chain is built from TRBV4-2 and TRBJ2-5; 7 nucleotides agree with TRBD2. With V trimmed by 0 bases and J by 5 bases, 9 bases remained unmatched. Germline CDR1 and CDR2: LGHNA and YNFKEQ. The CDR3 length is 16 residues. The sequenced part of the CDR3 DNA is TGTGCCAGCAGCCAAGAAGCTAGCCGGCGGGAGGAGACC. This gives the protein CASSQEASRREET. From start to end, the CDR3 is CASSQEASRREETQYF.

This clone has only a few counts. The missing CDR3 end, 3 residues past where the read stops, is filled in from the germline J gene. This rearrangement joins TRBV19 to TRBJ1-2; maybe TRBD1 (6 bases). V gave up 5 bases and J gave up 0 bases, with 13 bases separating them. CDR1 is LNHDA, CDR2 SQIVND, per germline (reference sequence). CDR3 length: 15 residues. The CDR3 sequence is CASSFTGHPNYGYTF. Incomplete CDR3 DNA: TGTGCCAGTAGTTTTACAGGGCATCCTAACTATGGC.

This clone has only a few counts. Sequencing ends 3 residues short of the CDR3 end; the germline J gene provides the rest. The chain has TRBV7-2 and TRBJ1-6, with 7 bases identical to TRBD1. Germline V gives CDR1 SGHTA, CDR2 FQGNSA. The CDR3 covers 15 residues. After removal of 5 bases from V and 5 bases from J, the junction contained 6 bases not matched to a gene. The covered CDR3 bases are TGTGCCAGCAGCCCACGACAGGGACATAATTCACCC. Translation: CASSPRQGHNSP. The entire CDR3 protein reads CASSPRQGHNSPLHF.

This clone showed up just a few times. Coverage ceases 3 residues before the CDR3 finishes, and the germline J gene fills in the end. The chain employs TRBV19 and TRBJ1-5, with TRBD1 matching over 9 bases. Germline V CDR1 and CDR2: LNHDA, SQIVND (reference sequence). This CDR3 is 14 amino acids long. Unmatched junction bases numbered 9, after V lost 8 bases and J lost 7 bases. CDR3 DNA, as far as it was read: TGTGCCAGTCGGACAGGGGCCCTGCGACAGCCC. Amino acids: CASRTGALRQP. The full CDR3 sequence reads CASRTGALRQPQHF.

In its sample, this clone was seen many times. Sequencing ends 3 residues short of the CDR3 end; the germline J gene provides the rest. The gene calls are TRBV5-1 and TRBJ1-6; 7 nucleotides align to TRBD1. Germline V gives CDR1 SGHRS, CDR2 YFSETQ. The CDR3 extends over 15 amino acids. With V trimmed by 3 bases and J by 3 bases, 3 bases remained unmatched. The CDR3 region is CASSSGTDYNSPLHF. The covered CDR3 bases are TGCGCCAGCAGCTCCGGGACAGACTATAATTCACCC.

This clone has ten or more counts. The CDR3 end falls 3 residues outside the read, so it is completed with the germline J gene. Within the sample, other DNA sequences also encode this same CDR3. The chain links TRBV5-1 to TRBJ2-7, with a possible D match to TRBD1 (6 bases). Germline V gene lookup returns CDR1 SGHRS and CDR2 YFSETQ. The germline V and J ends were trimmed by 1 base and 2 bases, with 10 bases remaining between them. The CDR3 loop spans 14 amino acids. The sequenced CDR3 bases are TGCGCCAGCAGCTTGCCTACAGGGACCTACGAG. Translated: CASSLPTGTYE. The full CDR3 is CASSLPTGTYEQYF.

This clone was recorded at least ten times. The read ends 3 residues shy of where the CDR3 ends; the end is completed using the germline J gene. This rearrangement joins TRBV5-5 to TRBJ2-3; 7 bases agree with TRBD1. Germline assignment: CDR1 SGHKS and CDR2 YYEKEE (reference sequence). The CDR3 is 15 residues long. V shed 6 bases and J 1 base; nucleotides not matched to a gene: 8. This CDR3 reads CASTTQGVGTDTQYF. CDR3 DNA, as far as it was read: TGTGCCAGCACCACCCAGGGGGTAGGCACAGATACG. The variable domain in full, with the rest retrieved from reference TRBV5-5 and TRBJ2-3, is DAGVTQSPTHLIKTRGQQVTLRCSPISGHKSVSWYQQVLGQGPQFIFQYYEKEERGRGNFPDRFSARQFPNYSSELNVNALLLGDSALYLCASTTQGVGTDTQYFGPGTRLTVL.

The sample holds many counts of this clone. The CDR3 end lies 3 residues beyond the end of the read and is filled in from the germline J gene. The chain couples TRBV10-3 to TRBJ2-5, with 9 bases identical to TRBD1. J was trimmed by 4 bases and V by 10 bases; bases with no gene match: 10. The CDR3 runs 14 residues. Looked up from germline, CDR1 is ENHRY and CDR2 is SYGVKD. Incomplete CDR3 DNA: TGTGCCACAGACAGGGGGGGACCTGGAGAGACC. Translated, it gives CATDRGGPGET. The full CDR3 protein reads CATDRGGPGETQYF.

This clone was picked up many times. The read falls 3 residues short of the CDR3 end, and the missing part is taken from the germline J gene. The chain couples TRBV30 to TRBJ1-2; TRBD1 agrees at 7 bases. The CDR3 spans 14 residues. Germline CDR1 and CDR2: GTSNPN and SVGIG (reference sequence). Germline trimming cut 0 bases from V and 4 bases from J; bases unmatched to any gene: 5. The sequenced part of the CDR3 DNA is TGTGCCTGGAGTGTGGGACAGTCATTCTATGGC. Residues: CAWSVGQSFYG. The full CDR3 sequence reads CAWSVGQSFYGYTF.

Remarks on this clone: Its ends do not fully match the called genes, so a read error is possible. The sequenced fragment ends 3 residues before the CDR3 boundary, so the rest is inferred from the germline J gene. The same CDR3 arises from other DNA sequences in this sample as well. The chain recombines TRBV5-6 with TRBJ2-3; 7 bases map to TRBD2. Per the germline V gene, CDR1 is SGHDT and CDR2 is YYEEEE. The CDR3 consists of 15 residues. The sequenced part of the CDR3 DNA is TGTGCCAGCAGCCGTCCTAGCGGAAGCACAGACACG. It codes for CASSRPSGSTDT. The entire CDR3 protein is CASSRPSGSTDTQYF.

The CDR3 bases that were read are TGTGCCAGCAGCCCAATGGGACAGGGGGCAGGGGAC. Its protein product is CASSPMGQGAGD. The complete CDR3 reads CASSPMGQGAGDYTF. This rearrangement joins TRBV7-3 to TRBJ1-2; 12 positions match TRBD1. The read gets to within 3 residues of the CDR3 end, and the germline J gene fills in the rest. This CDR3 has 15 residues. Per the germline V gene, CDR1 is SGHTA and CDR2 is FQGTGA.

In this sample, this clone turned up many times. The sequenced fragment ends 3 residues before the CDR3 boundary, so the rest is inferred from the germline J gene. This chain connects TRBV20-1 to TRBJ2-3; TRBD2 aligns across 12 bases. After removal of 3 bases from V and 6 bases from J, the junction contained 7 bases not matched to a gene. Germline V CDR1 and CDR2: DFQATT, SNEGSKA (reference sequence). The CDR3 consists of 15 residues. Incomplete CDR3 DNA: TGCAGTGCTAGTAACCTAGCGGGAGGGCCTGATACG. Translation gives CSASNLAGGPDT. The entire CDR3 protein reads CSASNLAGGPDTQYF.

In its sample, this clone was seen many times. The observed sequence ends 3 residues before the CDR3 terminus, with the missing tail filled in from the germline J gene. The V call is TRBV5-1, the J call TRBJ2-4, with a possible D match to TRBD2 (5 bases). Germline values: CDR1 SGHRS, CDR2 YFSETQ. The CDR3 extends over 11 amino acids. The CDR3 region is CASSRDYGQYF. The covered CDR3 bases are TGCGCCAGCAGCCGTGACTATGGT.

At least ten counts were recorded for this clone. CDR3 sequence reads: CASRFRQGVFGYTF. The sequenced CDR3 bases are TGCGCCAGCAGATTCCGACAGGGTGTTTTTGGC. V is TRBV5-1 and J is TRBJ1-2; 7 positions agree with TRBD1. The read ends 3 residues early relative to the CDR3; the germline J gene fills the gap. J gave up 7 bases and V 5 bases, and 11 bases lay outside the gene matches. There are 14 residues in the CDR3. Germline V gene lookup returns CDR1 SGHRS and CDR2 YFSETQ.

A word on this clone: The read stops 3 residues short of the end of the CDR3; the missing end is completed from the germline J gene. The V gene is TRBV18, the J gene TRBJ1-2; no definite D call. The CDR3 loop spans 14 amino acids. Germline CDR1 and CDR2: KGHSH and LQKENI. The covered CDR3 bases are TGTGCCAGCTCACCATCCTACTCCCCCTGGGGC. This gives the protein CASSPSYSPWG. The complete CDR3 reads CASSPSYSPWGYTF.